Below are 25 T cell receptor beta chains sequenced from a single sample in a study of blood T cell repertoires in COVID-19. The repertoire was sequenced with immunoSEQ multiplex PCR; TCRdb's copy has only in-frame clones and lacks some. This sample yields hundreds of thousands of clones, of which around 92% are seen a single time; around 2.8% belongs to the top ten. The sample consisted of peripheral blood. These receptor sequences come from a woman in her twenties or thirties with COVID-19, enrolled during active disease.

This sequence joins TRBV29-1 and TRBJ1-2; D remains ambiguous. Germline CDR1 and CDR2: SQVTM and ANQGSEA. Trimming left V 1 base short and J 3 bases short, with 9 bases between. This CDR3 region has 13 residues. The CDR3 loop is CSVEAGEYYGYTF. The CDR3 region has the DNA TGCAGCGTTGAAGCCGGGGAATACTATGGCTACACCTTC.

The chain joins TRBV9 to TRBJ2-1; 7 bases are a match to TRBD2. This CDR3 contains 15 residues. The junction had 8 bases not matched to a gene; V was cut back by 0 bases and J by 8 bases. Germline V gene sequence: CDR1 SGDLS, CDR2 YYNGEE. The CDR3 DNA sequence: TGTGCCAGCAGCGTAGGCCGCGGACGGGAGGATGAGCAGTTCTTC. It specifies CASSVGRGREDEQFF.

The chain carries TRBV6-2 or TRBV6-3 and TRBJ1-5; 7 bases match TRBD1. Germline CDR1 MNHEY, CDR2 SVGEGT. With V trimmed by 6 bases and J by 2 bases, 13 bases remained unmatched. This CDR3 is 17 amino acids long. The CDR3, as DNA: TGTGCCAGCAGCCGGGACAGACAGCCAAGGGGCAATCAGCCCCAGCATTTT. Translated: CASSRDRQPRGNQPQHF.

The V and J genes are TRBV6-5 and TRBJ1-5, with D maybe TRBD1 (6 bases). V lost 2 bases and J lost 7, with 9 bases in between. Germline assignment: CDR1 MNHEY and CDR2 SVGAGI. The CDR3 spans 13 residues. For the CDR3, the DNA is TGTGCCAGCAGTTACCTCAGGGGACAGCCCCAGCATTTT. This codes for CASSYLRGQPQHF.

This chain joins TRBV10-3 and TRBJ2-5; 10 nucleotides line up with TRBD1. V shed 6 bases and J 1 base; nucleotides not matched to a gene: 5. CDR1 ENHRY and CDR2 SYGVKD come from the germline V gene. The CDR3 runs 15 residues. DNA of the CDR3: TGTGCCATCAGCAGGGGACAGGGGTCCCAAGAGACCCAGTACTTC. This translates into CAISRGQGSQETQYF.

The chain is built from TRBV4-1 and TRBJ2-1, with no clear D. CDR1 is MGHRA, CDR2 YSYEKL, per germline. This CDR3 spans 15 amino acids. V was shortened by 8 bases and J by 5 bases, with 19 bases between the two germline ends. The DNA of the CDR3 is TGCGCCAGCCGCTCGGTCGGCGGCCGGGACAATGAGCAGTTCTTC. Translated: CASRSVGGRDNEQFF.

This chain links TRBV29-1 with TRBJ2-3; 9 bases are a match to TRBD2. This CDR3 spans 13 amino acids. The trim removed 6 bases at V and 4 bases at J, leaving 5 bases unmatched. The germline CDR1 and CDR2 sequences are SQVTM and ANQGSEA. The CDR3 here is CSVGLAPPDTQYF. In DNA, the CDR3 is TGCAGCGTGGGACTAGCACCCCCAGATACGCAGTATTTT.

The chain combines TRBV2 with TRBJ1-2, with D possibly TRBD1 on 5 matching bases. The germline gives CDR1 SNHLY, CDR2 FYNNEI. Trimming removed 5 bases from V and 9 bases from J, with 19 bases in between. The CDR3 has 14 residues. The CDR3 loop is CASSNTGLRNRYTF. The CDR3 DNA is TGTGCCAGCAGTAATACGGGACTGCGGAATCGCTACACCTTC.

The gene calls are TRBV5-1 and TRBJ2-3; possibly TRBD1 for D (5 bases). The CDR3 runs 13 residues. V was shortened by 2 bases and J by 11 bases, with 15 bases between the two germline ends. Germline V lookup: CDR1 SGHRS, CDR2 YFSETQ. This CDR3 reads CASSLQQVQGQYF. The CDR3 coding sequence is TGCGCCAGCAGCTTACAACAGGTCCAGGGGCAGTATTTT.

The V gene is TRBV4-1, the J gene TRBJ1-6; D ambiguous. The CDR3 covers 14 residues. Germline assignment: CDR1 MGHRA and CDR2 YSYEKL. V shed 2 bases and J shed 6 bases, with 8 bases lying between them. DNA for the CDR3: TGCGCCAGCAGCCAACGGGATGGTAATTCACCCCTCCACTTT. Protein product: CASSQRDGNSPLHF.

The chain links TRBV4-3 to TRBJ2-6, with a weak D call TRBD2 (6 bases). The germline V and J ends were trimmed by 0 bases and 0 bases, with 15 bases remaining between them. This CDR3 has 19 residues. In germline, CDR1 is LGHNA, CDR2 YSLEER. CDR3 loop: CASSQDEARRGSGANVLTF. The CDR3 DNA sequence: TGCGCCAGCAGCCAAGATGAGGCCAGGCGGGGCTCTGGGGCCAACGTCCTGACTTTC.

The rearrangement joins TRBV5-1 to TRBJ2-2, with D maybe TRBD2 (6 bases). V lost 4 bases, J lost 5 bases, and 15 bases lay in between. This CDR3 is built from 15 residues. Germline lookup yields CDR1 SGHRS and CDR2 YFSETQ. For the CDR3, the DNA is TGCGCCAGCAGCGCCTCCGGGACTGTGACCGGGGAGCTGTTTTTT. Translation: CASSASGTVTGELFF.

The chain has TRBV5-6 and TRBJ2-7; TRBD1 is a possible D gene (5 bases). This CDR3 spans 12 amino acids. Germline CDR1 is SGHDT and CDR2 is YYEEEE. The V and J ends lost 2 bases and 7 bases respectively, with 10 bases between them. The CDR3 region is CASSFRGREQYF. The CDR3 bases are TGTGCCAGCAGCTTTAGGGGAAGGGAGCAGTACTTC.

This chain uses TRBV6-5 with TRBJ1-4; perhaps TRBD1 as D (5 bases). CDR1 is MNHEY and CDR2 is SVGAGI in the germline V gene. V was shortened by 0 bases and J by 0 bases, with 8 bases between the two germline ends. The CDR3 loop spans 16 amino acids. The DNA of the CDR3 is TGTGCCAGCAGTTACTCATTAGGGGCAACTAATGAAAAACTGTTTTTT. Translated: CASSYSLGATNEKLFF.

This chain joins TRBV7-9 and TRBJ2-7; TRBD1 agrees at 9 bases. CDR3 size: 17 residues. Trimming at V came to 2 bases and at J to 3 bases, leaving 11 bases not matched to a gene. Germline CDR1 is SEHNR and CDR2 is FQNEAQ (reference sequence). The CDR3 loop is CASSLNSLTGGLYEQYF. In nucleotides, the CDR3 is TGTGCCAGCAGCTTAAATAGTCTCACAGGGGGCCTCTACGAGCAGTACTTC.

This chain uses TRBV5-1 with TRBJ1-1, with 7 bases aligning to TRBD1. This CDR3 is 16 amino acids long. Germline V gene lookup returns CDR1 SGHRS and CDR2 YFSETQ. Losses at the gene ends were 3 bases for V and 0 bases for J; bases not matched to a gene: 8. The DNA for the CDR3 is TGCGCCAGCAGCTACAGACAGGGAGTAATGAACACTGAAGCTTTCTTT. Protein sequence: CASSYRQGVMNTEAFF.

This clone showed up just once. In DNA form, the CDR3 reads TGTGCCAGCAGCAAAGGGGGCCTTAGCACAGATACGCAGTATTTT. The encoded protein is CASSKGGLSTDTQYF. The V and J genes are TRBV7-2 and TRBJ2-3; 7 bases map to TRBD1. Germline trimming cut 5 bases from V and 0 bases from J; bases unmatched to any gene: 5. The CDR3 extends over 15 amino acids. Looked up from germline, CDR1 is SGHTA and CDR2 is FQGNSA. The whole variable domain, remainder taken from reference TRBV7-2 and TRBJ2-3, is GAGVSQSPSNKVTEKGKDVELRCDPISGHTALYWYRQSLGQGLEFLIYFQGNSAPDKSGLPSDRFSAERTGGSVSTLTIQRTQQEDSAVYLCASSKGGLSTDTQYFGPGTRLTVL.

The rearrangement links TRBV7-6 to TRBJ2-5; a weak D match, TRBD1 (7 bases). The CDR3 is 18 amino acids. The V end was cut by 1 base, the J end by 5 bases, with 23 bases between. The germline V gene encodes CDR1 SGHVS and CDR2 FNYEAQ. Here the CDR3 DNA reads TGTGCCAGCAGCTTAGAGTGGGGAGGAGGGGGCGCCGGGGAGACCCAGTACTTC. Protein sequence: CASSLEWGGGGAGETQYF.

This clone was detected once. Written as DNA, the CDR3 is TGTGCCAGCAGTTTCTCTCCAGGAGGGAGGGATACGCAGTATTTT. Protein product: CASSFSPGGRDTQYF. The V and J genes are TRBV6-2 or TRBV6-3 and TRBJ2-3; D is perhaps TRBD2 (6 bases). V lost 4 bases, J lost 6 bases, and 17 bases lay in between. The length of the CDR3 is 15 residues. CDR1 is MNHEY, CDR2 SVGEGT, per germline.

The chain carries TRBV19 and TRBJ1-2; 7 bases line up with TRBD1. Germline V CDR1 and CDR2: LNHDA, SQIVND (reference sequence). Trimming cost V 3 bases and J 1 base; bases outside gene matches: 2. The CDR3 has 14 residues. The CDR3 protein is CASSMGQFNYGYTF. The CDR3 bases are TGTGCCAGTAGTATGGGACAGTTTAACTATGGCTACACCTTC.

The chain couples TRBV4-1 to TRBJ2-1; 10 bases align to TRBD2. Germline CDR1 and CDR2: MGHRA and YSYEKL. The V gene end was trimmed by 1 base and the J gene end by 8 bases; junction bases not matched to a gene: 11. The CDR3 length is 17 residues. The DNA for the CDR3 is TGCGCCAGCAGCCAAGTGGTCGAGCGGGAGGGCCTCGATGAGCAGTTCTTC. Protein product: CASSQVVEREGLDEQFF.

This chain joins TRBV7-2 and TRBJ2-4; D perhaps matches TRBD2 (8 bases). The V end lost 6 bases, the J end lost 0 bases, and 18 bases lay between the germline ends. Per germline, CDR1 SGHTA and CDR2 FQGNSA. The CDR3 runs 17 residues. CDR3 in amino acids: CASRLSGTVLAKNIQYF. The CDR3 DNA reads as TGTGCCAGCAGACTTAGCGGGACAGTTCTAGCCAAAAACATTCAGTACTTC.

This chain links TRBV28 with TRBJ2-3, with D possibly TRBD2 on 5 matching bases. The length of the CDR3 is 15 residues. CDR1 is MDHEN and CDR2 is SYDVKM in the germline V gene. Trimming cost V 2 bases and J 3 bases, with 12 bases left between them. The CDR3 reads CASSLEGGWTDTQYF. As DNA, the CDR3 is TGTGCCAGCAGTTTAGAGGGTGGATGGACAGATACGCAGTATTTT. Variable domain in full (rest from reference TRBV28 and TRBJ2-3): DVKVTQSSRYLVKRTGEKVFLECVQDMDHENMFWYRQDPGLGLRLIYFSYDVKMKEKGDIPEGYSVSREKKERFSLILESASTNQTSMYLCASSLEGGWTDTQYFGPGTRLTVL.

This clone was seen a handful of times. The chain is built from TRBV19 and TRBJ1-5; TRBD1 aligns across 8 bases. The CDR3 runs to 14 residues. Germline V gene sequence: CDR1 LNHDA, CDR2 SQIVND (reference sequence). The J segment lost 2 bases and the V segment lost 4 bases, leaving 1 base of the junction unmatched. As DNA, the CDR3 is TGTGCCAGTAGTACGACAGGGGGCAATCAGCCCCAGCATTTT. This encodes CASSTTGGNQPQHF. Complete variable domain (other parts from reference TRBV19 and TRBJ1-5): DGGITQSPKYLFRKEGQNVTLSCEQNLNHDAMYWYRQDPGQGLRLIYYSQIVNDFQKGDIAEGYSVSREKKESFPLTVTSAQKNPTAFYLCASSTTGGNQPQHFGDGTRLSIL.

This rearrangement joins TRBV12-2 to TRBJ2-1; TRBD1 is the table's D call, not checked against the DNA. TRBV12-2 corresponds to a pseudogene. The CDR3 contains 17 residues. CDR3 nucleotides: TGTGCAAGTCGCTTAGCGCTGGGACAGGGGGCCTACAATGAGCAGTTCTTC. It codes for CASRLALGQGAYNEQFF.